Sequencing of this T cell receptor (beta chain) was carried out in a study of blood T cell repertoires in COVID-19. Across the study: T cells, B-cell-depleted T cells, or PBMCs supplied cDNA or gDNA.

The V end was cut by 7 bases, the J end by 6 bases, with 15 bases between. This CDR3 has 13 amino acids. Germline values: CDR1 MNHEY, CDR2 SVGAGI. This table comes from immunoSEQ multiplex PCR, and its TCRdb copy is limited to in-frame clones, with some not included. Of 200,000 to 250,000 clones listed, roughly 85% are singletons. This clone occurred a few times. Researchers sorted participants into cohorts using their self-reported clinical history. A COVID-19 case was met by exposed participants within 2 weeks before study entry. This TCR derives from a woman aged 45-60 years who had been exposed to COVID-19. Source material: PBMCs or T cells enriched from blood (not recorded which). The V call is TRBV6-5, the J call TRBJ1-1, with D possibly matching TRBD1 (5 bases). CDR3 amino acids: CASNKGRFAEAFF. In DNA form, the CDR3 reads TGTGCCAGCAATAAGGGGCGGTTCGCTGAAGCTTTCTTT.